The next 10 T cell receptor beta chains were all read from a single sample in a study of T cell responses to AZD1222 COVID-19 vaccine (dated by TCRdb to about 2021). In light of the paper, this sample's time point label describes: baseline before first vaccination. Receptors were amplified or captured by the immunoSEQ multiplex PCR assay. The source is immuneACCESS, and TCRdb retained only in-frame sequences with V and J called. Part of the clones is not carried over; for the studies checked, unresolved V genes explain less than half of this, and the remainder is unexplained. The sample table holds around 140,000 clones, of which about 89% were seen once. The ten largest clonotypes hold 4.5% to 6.5% of the sample. Sample: peripheral blood, taken on day 0 of AZD1222 vaccination. These receptors all come from an adult in good health.

V is TRBV7-9 and J is TRBJ1-4, with D possibly matching TRBD1 (5 bases). The V gene's germline CDR1 is SEHNR and CDR2 FQNEAQ (reference sequence). The CDR3 covers 13 residues. The V end lost 5 bases, the J end lost 6 bases, and 10 bases lay between the germline ends. CDR3 in DNA: TGTGCCAGCAGCGGGGCAGGGTATGAAAAACTGTTTTTT. Translating it yields CASSGAGYEKLFF. Variable domain in full (rest from reference TRBV7-9 and TRBJ1-4): DTGVSQNPRHKITKRGQNVTFRCDPISEHNRLYWYRQTLGQGPEFLTYFQNEAQLEKSRLLSDRFSAERPKGSFSTLEIQRTEQGDSAMYLCASSGAGYEKLFFGSGTQLSVL.

The V gene is TRBV28, the J gene TRBJ1-6; D remains ambiguous. The V end lost 3 bases, the J end lost 5 bases, and 11 bases lay between the germline ends. The CDR3 extends over 15 amino acids. Germline assignment: CDR1 MDHEN and CDR2 SYDVKM. CDR3 region: CASSLTDRHNSPLHF. DNA for the CDR3: TGTGCCAGCAGTTTGACGGACCGACATAATTCACCCCTCCACTTT.

The V gene is TRBV5-4, the J gene TRBJ1-1; D remains unclear. With 4 bases removed from V and 1 base from J, the gap between germline ends came to 11 bases. Germline V gene sequence: CDR1 SGHNT, CDR2 YYREEE (reference sequence). CDR3 length: 14 amino acids. The CDR3 coding sequence is TGTGCCAGCAGCCCACGATCCGGGAACACTGAAGCTTTCTTT. Its protein product is CASSPRSGNTEAFF.

The genes are TRBV5-5 and TRBJ2-5, with a possible D match to TRBD1 (7 bases). Trimming removed 4 bases at V and 5 bases at J, with 9 bases between. Germline lookup yields CDR1 SGHKS and CDR2 YYEKEE (reference sequence). This CDR3 is 12 amino acids long. CDR3 coding DNA: TGTGCCAGCAGCCCAGGGGGGGAGACCCAGTACTTC. Its translation: CASSPGGETQYF.

A single count supports this clone. The chain links TRBV7-9 to TRBJ1-6; D is possibly TRBD1 (6 bases). Germline CDR1 and CDR2: SEHNR and FQNEAQ (reference sequence). Deletions cut 3 bases from V and 0 bases from J, with 12 bases between. This CDR3 is built from 17 residues. DNA for the CDR3: TGTGCCAGCAGCTTGGACAGAAGAAGCTCCTATAATTCACCCCTCCACTTT. Its protein is CASSLDRRSSYNSPLHF.

This chain links TRBV19 with TRBJ1-1; D ambiguous. V dropped 3 bases and J dropped 4 bases, with 15 bases sitting between them. There are 15 residues in the CDR3. Germline lookup yields CDR1 LNHDA and CDR2 SQIVND (reference sequence). The CDR3 loop is CASSIGLGWSTEAFF. CDR3 coding DNA: TGTGCCAGTAGTATTGGCCTTGGATGGTCCACTGAAGCTTTCTTT.

The V and J genes are TRBV3-1 (or the pseudogene TRBV3-2) and TRBJ1-6; D uncertain. Between the trimmed V and J ends, which lost 1 base and 7 bases, there was a span of 2 bases. Germline-derived CDR1 and CDR2 are LGHDT and YNNKEL (reference sequence). There are 12 residues in the CDR3. In nucleotides, the CDR3 is TGTGCCAGCAGCCAAGGGAATTCACCCCTCCACTTT. Its translation: CASSQGNSPLHF.

This chain connects TRBV11-2 to TRBJ2-5; 13 bases agree with TRBD2. Losses at the gene ends were 5 bases for V and 1 base for J; bases not matched to a gene: 4. Germline CDR1 SGHAT, CDR2 FQNNGV. The CDR3 is 16 amino acids. The CDR3 DNA follows: TGTGCCAGCAGCCCACTAGCGGGAGGGCCCCAAGAGACCCAGTACTTC. This translates into CASSPLAGGPQETQYF. The whole variable domain, remainder taken from reference TRBV11-2 and TRBJ2-5, is EAGVAQSPRYKIIEKRQSVAFWCNPISGHATLYWYQQILGQGPKLLIQFQNNGVVDDSQLPKDRFSAERLKGVDSTLKIQPAKLEDSAVYLCASSPLAGGPQETQYFGPGTRLLVL.

The V gene is TRBV19, the J gene TRBJ1-5, with 12 bases aligning to TRBD1. Germline trimming cut 6 bases from V and 2 bases from J; bases unmatched to any gene: 5. There are 16 residues in the CDR3. From germline, CDR1 is LNHDA and CDR2 SQIVND (reference sequence). The CDR3 protein is CASRTGTGGRNQPQHF. The CDR3 DNA sequence: TGTGCCAGTAGAACTGGGACAGGGGGCCGCAATCAGCCCCAGCATTTT. Full variable domain (remainder filled in from reference TRBV19 and TRBJ1-5): DGGITQSPKYLFRKEGQNVTLSCEQNLNHDAMYWYRQDPGQGLRLIYYSQIVNDFQKGDIAEGYSVSREKKESFPLTVTSAQKNPTAFYLCASRTGTGGRNQPQHFGDGTRLSIL.

The chain joins TRBV9 to TRBJ2-3; D gene uncertain. Germline lookup yields CDR1 SGDLS and CDR2 YYNGEE. This CDR3 spans 16 amino acids. V lost 4 bases and J lost 2, with 17 bases in between. CDR3 nucleotide sequence: TGTGCCAGCAGCAGTGGGATATCCTCAGCCACAGATACGCAGTATTTT. It translates to CASSSGISSATDTQYF.